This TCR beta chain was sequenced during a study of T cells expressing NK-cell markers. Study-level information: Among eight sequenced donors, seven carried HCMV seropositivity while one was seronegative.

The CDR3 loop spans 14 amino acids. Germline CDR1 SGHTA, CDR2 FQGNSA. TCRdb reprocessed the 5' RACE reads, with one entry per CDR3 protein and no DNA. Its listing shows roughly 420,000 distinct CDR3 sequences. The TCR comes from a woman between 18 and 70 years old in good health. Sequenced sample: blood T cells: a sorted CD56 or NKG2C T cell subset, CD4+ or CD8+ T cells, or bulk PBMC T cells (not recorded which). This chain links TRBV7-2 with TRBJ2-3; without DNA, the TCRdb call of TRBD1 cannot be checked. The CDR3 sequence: CASSHPRATDTQYF.